Reported below is one T cell receptor beta chain. The antigen it recognizes is unknown. Base qualities are not provided; no much larger clone lies one nucleotide away. CD8 naive samples consisted of CD45RO-negative cells that were positively selected for CCR7, yielding a CD45RA+CCR7+ population without TemRA cells. The donors were healthy, HIV-negative adults with no recently reported acute infections or vaccinations. All donors were Caucasian adults living in Nashville, Tennessee, USA. Blood was obtained by leukapheresis, after which PBMCs were separated by Ficoll-Histopaque density gradient centrifugation and cryopreserved in liquid nitrogen vapor phase. Analytical flow cytometry was used to check the purity and quantity of every magnetically sorted T cell population. Genomic DNA was isolated from each sorted fraction and quantified by UV absorbance on a Nanodrop 2000c. The CDR3 holds 16 amino acids from the cysteine to the phenylalanine. Only the CDR3 DNA is retained, 48 bases long and in frame from the first base. The CDR1 and CDR2 encoded by the germline V gene are ENHRY and SYGVKD. Germline trimming: 2 bases from V, 4 bases from J; junction bases outside gene matches: 6.

The data originate from a study of shared clonotypes between healthy human individuals (TCRdb year 2020). Describing the broader study: The cohort comprised two women and three men aged 18 to 49 years. For each donor, CD4 naive and CD4 memory were each given three plates, CD8 naive was given two plates, and CD8 memory was given one plate. Blood TCR repertoires of a handful of healthy adults were deeply sequenced to estimate repertoire size and the extent of clonotype sharing between individuals. To increase sequencing depth and limit assay-specific biases, TCR repertoire library preparation and sequencing were carried out by different laboratories using diverse techniques. Between about 0.9 and 9 billion PBMCs per donor were obtained by leukapheresis. Broad study findings and their caveats: When a few donors were compared, the shared fraction of clonotypes was about 5% for naive CD4, 3.5% to 4% for naive CD8, 2% to 2.5% for memory CD4, and 0.35% to 0.5% for memory CD8. Incomplete sequencing was indicated by rarefaction of sorted-subset datasets, despite the large sequencing depth. Only blood was sampled, and tissue TCR repertoires likely differ from those in blood. Pairwise subsampling indicated that sequencing depth was expected to affect the degree of clonotype sharing among donors. The genetic and exposure-history diversity represented was limited by the small number of donors. Compared with non-shared clonotypes, clonotypes shared by all four sorted-subset donors had higher generation probabilities. Naive subsets generally had larger estimated clonotype richness than memory subsets.

Using the deep immunoSEQ assay, TCR CDR3 regions were amplified from genomic DNA by multiplex PCR. Extracted genomic DNA from each cell subset was distributed evenly across all wells of several immunoSEQ 96-well plates, and each plate was treated as a replicate. For sorted subsets, approximately 190 ng genomic DNA, equal to some 28,000 T cell genomes, was loaded into each replicate PCR. The purified libraries were quantified using a Qubit 3.0 fluorometer, sized with a Bioanalyzer 2100, and then quantified again using the KAPA Library Quantification kit. Every immunoSEQ 96-well plate was sequenced on a dedicated single-read 150-cycle Illumina NextSeq 550 flow cell. The published analysis was carried out like this. Because the immunoSEQ output included only junctional sequences and no quality scores, the filtering could not be the same as the filtering used for full-length reads. Sequences were annotated with PyIR, a Python wrapper for IgBLAST v1.9, and V/J genes and CDR3 were assigned using IMGT germline references. Reads were removed for weak V/J assignments (E-value above 1e-6), missing CDR3, stop codons, out-of-frame junctions, or ambiguous translated residues. V3J clonotypes were defined as sequences sharing an identical inferred V gene, J gene, and CDR3 amino acid sequence. Percentage overlap between repertoires was calculated by dividing the number of shared unique clonotypes by the size of the smaller repertoire. Three approaches were used to assess repertoire richness: RTK rarefaction, the Chao1 estimator, and Recon v2.1 estimates of unobserved clonotypes. Generation probabilities were computed with OLGA for all TCRbeta clonotypes obtained by the gDNA method from several donors. TCRdb took over this immuneACCESS table, retaining in-frame rearrangements with V and J assigned. Such tables are incomplete; in checked studies, under half of the missing clones stem from an unresolved V gene, and the remainder is unexplained. That table supplies the V and J calls and clone size; D and trimming were determined from the DNA. The sample has millions of clones on record, about 94% of them singletons. The ten largest clones add up to 0.85% to 1.3% of the sample.

The chain is made from TRBV10-3 and TRBJ1-1; 11 middle bases align to TRBD1. Input material: naive CD8+ T cells sorted from blood. Per the publication, the cell subset or site label means: CD45RA+CCR7+. The source is a man between 18 and 35 years old in good health. Here is the DNA: TGTGCCATCAGTGAGCCGCCGGGACAGGGGGTCACTGAAGCTTTCTTT. Translation gives CAISEPPGQGVTEAFF.